The text below deals with one T cell receptor (beta chain). The sample is drawn from a study of cytomegalovirus exposure and HLA in healthy donors. It was with 60 Vbeta and 13 Jbeta primers that the PCR ran. Per the original methods: Later analysis identified approximately 80 million unique TCR beta chains, approximately 11 million shared. Only in-frame clones appear in the TCRdb table, and some are missing; sequencing was by immunoSEQ multiplex PCR. V, J and clone size are taken as reported in that table, and D and trimming were inferred from the DNA itself. The sample data list around 200,000 clones. CDR1 and CDR2 (germline): ENHRY, SYGVKD. J was trimmed by 6 bases and V by 4 bases; bases with no gene match: 8. The CDR3 consists of 15 residues.

The rearrangement links TRBV10-3 to TRBJ2-1, with TRBD2 identical over 8 bases. The clonotype comes from a girl between 2 and 10 years old in good health and CMV-seropositive. Sample: PBMCs. CDR3 protein: CAISVGREAANEQFF. CDR3 DNA: TGTGCCATCAGTGTAGGGCGGGAGGCCGCCAATGAGCAGTTCTTC.